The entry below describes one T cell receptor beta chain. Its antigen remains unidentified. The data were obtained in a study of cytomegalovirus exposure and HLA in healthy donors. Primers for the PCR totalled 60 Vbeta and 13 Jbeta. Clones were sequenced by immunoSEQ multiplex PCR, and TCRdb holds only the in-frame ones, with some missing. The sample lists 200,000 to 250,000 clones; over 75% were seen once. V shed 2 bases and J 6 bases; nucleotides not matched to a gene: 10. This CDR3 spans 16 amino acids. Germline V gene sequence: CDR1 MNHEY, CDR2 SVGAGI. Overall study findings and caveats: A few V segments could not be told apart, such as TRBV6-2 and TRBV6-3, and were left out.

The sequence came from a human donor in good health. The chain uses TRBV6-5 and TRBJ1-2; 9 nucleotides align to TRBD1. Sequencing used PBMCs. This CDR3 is CASSYTNRGRYNGYTF. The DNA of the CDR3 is TGTGCCAGCAGTTACACCAACAGGGGGCGTTATAATGGCTACACCTTC.